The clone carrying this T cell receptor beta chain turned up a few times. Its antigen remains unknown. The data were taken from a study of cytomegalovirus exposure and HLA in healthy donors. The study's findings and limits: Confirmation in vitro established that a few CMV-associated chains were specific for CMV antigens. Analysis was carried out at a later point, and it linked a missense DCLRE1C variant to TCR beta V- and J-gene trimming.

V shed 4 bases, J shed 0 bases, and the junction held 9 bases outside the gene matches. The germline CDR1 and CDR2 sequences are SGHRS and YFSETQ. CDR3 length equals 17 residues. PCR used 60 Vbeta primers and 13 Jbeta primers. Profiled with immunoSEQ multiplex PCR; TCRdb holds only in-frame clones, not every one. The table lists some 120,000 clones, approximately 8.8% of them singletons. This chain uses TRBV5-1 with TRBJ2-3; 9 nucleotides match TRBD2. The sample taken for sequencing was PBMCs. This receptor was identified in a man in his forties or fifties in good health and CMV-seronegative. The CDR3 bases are TGCGCCAGCAGCGGGTACTCTAGCGGGGAGAGCACAGATACGCAGTATTTT. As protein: CASSGYSSGESTDTQYF.